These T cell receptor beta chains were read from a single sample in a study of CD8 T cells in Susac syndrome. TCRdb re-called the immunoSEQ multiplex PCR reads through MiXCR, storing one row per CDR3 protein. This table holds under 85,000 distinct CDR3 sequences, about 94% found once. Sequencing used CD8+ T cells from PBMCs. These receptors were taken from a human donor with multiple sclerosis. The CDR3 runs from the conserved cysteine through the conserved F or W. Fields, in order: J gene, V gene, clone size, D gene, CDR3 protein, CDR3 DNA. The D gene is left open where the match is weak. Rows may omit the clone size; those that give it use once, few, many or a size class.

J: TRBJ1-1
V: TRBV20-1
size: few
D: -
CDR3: CSASWDRDTEAFF
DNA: TGCAGTGCTAGTTGGGATCGGGACACTGAAGCTTTCTTT

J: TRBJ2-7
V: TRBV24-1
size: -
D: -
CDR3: CATSPGTYEQYF
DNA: TGTGCCACCAGTCCAGGGACCTACGAGCAGTACTTC

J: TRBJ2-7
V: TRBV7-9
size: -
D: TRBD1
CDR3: CASSFGTGDSYEQYF
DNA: TGTGCCAGCAGCTTCGGGACAGGGGATTCCTACGAGCAGTACTTC

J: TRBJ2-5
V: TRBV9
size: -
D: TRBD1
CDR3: CASSERDRADETQYF
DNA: TGTGCCAGCAGCGAACGGGACAGGGCGGATGAGACCCAGTACTTC

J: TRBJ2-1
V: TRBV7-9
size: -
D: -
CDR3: CASSPPSQKAYNEQFF
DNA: TGTGCCAGCAGCCCTCCTTCCCAGAAGGCCTACAATGAGCAGTTCTTC

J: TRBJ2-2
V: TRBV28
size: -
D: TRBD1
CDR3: CASSRGQVETGELFF
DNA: TGTGCCAGCAGTCGGGGACAGGTAGAGACCGGGGAGCTGTTTTTT

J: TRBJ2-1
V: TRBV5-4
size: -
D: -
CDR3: CASSFGDRAYNEQFF
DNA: TGTGCCAGCAGCTTCGGCGACAGAGCCTACAATGAGCAGTTCTTC

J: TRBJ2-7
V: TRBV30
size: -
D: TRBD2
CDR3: CAWGVSGGYEQYF
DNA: TGTGCCTGGGGGGTTAGCGGGGGCTACGAGCAGTACTTC

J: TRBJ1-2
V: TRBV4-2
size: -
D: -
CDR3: CASSQQDSTNYGYTF
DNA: TGTGCCAGCAGCCAGCAAGATTCTACTAACTATGGCTACACCTTC

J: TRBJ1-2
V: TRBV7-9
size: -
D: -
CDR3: CASSSTKDPPGYYGYTF
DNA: TGTGCCAGCAGCTCAACGAAAGACCCTCCAGGATACTATGGCTACACCTTC

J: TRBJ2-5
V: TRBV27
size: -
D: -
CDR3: CASSLQVRETQYF
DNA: TGTGCCAGCAGTTTACAAGTAAGAGAGACCCAGTACTTC

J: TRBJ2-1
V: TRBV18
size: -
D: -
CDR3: CASSPETGKWTSSYNEQFF
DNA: TGTGCCAGCTCACCGGAGACAGGGAAATGGACTAGCTCCTACAATGAGCAGTTCTTC

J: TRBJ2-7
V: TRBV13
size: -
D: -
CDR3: CASSSQGFHEQYF
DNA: TGTGCCAGCAGCTCACAGGGATTCCACGAGCAGTACTTC

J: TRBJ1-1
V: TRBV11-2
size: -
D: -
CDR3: CASTKGEGFTEAFF
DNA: TGTGCCAGCACCAAAGGGGAGGGGTTCACTGAAGCTTTCTTT

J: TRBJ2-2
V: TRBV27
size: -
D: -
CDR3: CASSLGRGELFF
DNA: TGTGCCAGCAGTTTGGGACGCGGGGAGCTGTTTTTT

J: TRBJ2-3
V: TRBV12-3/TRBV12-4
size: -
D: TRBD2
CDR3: CASSLGLAGGFGTDTQYF
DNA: TGTGCCAGCAGTTTAGGACTAGCGGGGGGGTTCGGCACAGATACGCAGTATTTT

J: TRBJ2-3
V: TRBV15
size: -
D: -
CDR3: CATSRDGSGGSTDTQYF
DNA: TGTGCCACCAGCAGAGATGGTAGTGGGGGGAGCACAGATACGCAGTATTTT

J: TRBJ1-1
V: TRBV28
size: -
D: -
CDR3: CASKPEGTEAFF
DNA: TGTGCCAGCAAACCGGAGGGGACTGAAGCTTTCTTT

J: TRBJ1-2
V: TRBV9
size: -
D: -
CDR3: CASSVGRRGTTANYGYTF
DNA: TGTGCCAGCAGCGTAGGAAGGCGGGGGACAACAGCTAACTATGGCTACACCTTC

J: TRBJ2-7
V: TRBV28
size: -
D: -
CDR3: CASSPRLDIGEQYF
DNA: TGTGCCAGCAGCCCTCGCCTGGATATAGGCGAGCAGTACTTC

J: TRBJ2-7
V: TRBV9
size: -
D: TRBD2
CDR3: CASSVGLADTYEQYF
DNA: TGTGCCAGCAGCGTCGGACTAGCGGATACCTACGAGCAGTACTTC

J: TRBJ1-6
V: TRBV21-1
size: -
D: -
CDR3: CASRRRRGPWNSPLHF
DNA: TGTGCCAGCAGACGTCGACGGGGGCCTTGGAATTCACCCCTCCACTTT

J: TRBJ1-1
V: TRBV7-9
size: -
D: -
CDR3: CASSRKNTEAFF
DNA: TGTGCCAGCAGTCGGAAAAACACTGAAGCTTTCTTT

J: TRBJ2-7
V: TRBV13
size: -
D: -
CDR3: CASSLRQVADEQYF
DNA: TGTGCCAGCAGCCTCCGACAGGTGGCAGACGAGCAGTACTTC

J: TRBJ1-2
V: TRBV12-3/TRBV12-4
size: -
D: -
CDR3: CASSPGPNYGYTF
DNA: TGTGCCAGCAGCCCCGGTCCTAACTATGGCTACACCTTC

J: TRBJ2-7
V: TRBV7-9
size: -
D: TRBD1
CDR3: CASRTTGGDEQYF
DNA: TGTGCCAGCAGGACGACAGGGGGAGACGAGCAGTACTTC

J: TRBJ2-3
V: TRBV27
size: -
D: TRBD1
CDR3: CASSFYGQGTTDTQYF
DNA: TGTGCCAGCAGTTTCTACGGACAGGGGACCACAGATACGCAGTATTTT

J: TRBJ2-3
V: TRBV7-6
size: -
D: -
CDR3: CASSSAGTPHTDTQYF
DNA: TGTGCCAGCAGCTCTGCCGGGACACCCCACACAGATACGCAGTATTTT